One sample yielded the 7 T cell receptor beta chains listed below, sequenced in a study of blood T cells in healthy people across ages. A second PCR of about 6 to 11 cycles used a sample-barcoded 5' primer and a J-beta primer mix. From the 5' RACE reads, TCRdb called clonotypes with MiXCR, one entry per CDR3 protein. The profile shows under 950,000 distinct CDR3 sequences, about 20% of them singletons. The sequenced sample was blood. All receptors come from a man between 65 and 85 years old in good health.

The V call is TRBV29-1, the J call TRBJ2-4; TRBD2 matches 9 bases. J gave up 7 bases and V 4 bases, and 8 bases lay outside the gene matches. The V gene's germline CDR1 is SQVTM and CDR2 ANQGSEA. The CDR3 runs to 14 residues. CDR3 amino acids: CSVGWRGGENIQYF. CDR3 bases: TGCAGCGTTGGTTGGCGGGGGGGCGAGAACATTCAGTACTTC.

The table lists this clonotype with a few counts. J is TRBJ2-7 and V is TRBV18; TRBD2 agrees at 13 bases. CDR1 KGHSH and CDR2 LQKENI come from the germline V gene. V gave up 6 bases and J gave up 4 bases; unmatched junction bases: 6. This CDR3 is 15 amino acids long. CDR3 DNA sequence: TGTGCCAGCTCCCCGGGACTAGCGGGGAAGTACGAGCAGTACTTC. It yields the protein CASSPGLAGKYEQYF.

The chain joins TRBV13 to TRBJ2-1, with unresolved D. The ends were cut back, 6 bases at V and 4 bases at J, with 13 bases in the middle. This CDR3 region has 14 residues. Germline CDR1 PRHDT, CDR2 FYEKMQ (reference sequence). Here the CDR3 reads CASSEPANYNEQFF. The CDR3 DNA is TGTGCCAGCAGTGAACCGGCTAATTACAATGAGCAGTTCTTC.

The sample holds a few counts of this clonotype. This rearrangement joins TRBV12-5 to TRBJ2-7; the D is unclear. From germline, CDR1 is LGHNT and CDR2 FRNRAP. The CDR3 extends over 13 amino acids. Trimming left V 2 bases short and J 3 bases short, with 8 bases between. CDR3 DNA sequence: TGTGCTAGTGGTTTGCAACAGATCTACGAGCAGTACTTC. Protein product: CASGLQQIYEQYF.

This clonotype was seen more than once but under ten times. The chain uses TRBV20-1 and TRBJ1-1; 12 positions match TRBD1. The germline V gene encodes CDR1 DFQATT and CDR2 SNEGSKA (reference sequence). J was trimmed by 6 bases and V by 8 bases; bases with no gene match: 13. The CDR3 totals 15 residues. DNA of the CDR3: TGCAGTTCCCCAAACGCGGGACAGGGGGCGGCTGAAGCTTTCTTT. Protein sequence: CSSPNAGQGAAEAFF.

The sample holds a few counts of this clonotype. This sequence joins TRBV6-2 or TRBV6-3 and TRBJ2-5; D is unclear. V shed 6 bases and J shed 4 bases, with 12 bases lying between them. The CDR3 runs to 13 residues. Germline V gene data show CDR1 as MNHEY and CDR2 as SVGEGT. This CDR3 reads CASRPQARETQYF. CDR3 nucleotides: TGTGCCAGCAGACCTCAGGCGCGAGAGACCCAGTACTTC.

V is TRBV12-3 or TRBV12-4 and J is TRBJ1-5, with D unresolved. The CDR3 extends over 15 amino acids. Trimming removed 3 bases from V and 7 bases from J, with 16 bases in between. The chain's CDR3 is CASSFGPMEVQPQHF. CDR3 nucleotides: TGTGCCAGCAGTTTCGGGCCCATGGAAGTCCAGCCCCAGCATTTT.